Listed here are 21 T cell receptor beta chains from one sample, sequenced in a study of cytomegalovirus exposure and HLA in healthy donors. It was with 60 Vbeta and 13 Jbeta primers that the PCR ran. TCRdb's table, derived via immunoSEQ multiplex PCR, lists solely in-frame clones and lacks some. This table holds 140,000 or so clones, 80% found once. Sequenced: PBMCs. These receptors were taken from a man between 35 and 55 years old in good health and CMV-seronegative.

Here the CDR3 DNA reads TGTGCCATCAGTGAGTCGGACAGGAAATCCTACGAGCAGTACTTC. The encoded protein is CAISESDRKSYEQYF. The J gene is TRBJ2-7, the V gene TRBV10-3, with 7 positions matching TRBD1. V trimming: 0 bases; J trimming: 1 base; junction bases outside the gene matches: 3. Germline values: CDR1 ENHRY, CDR2 SYGVKD. The CDR3 is 15 residues long.

The chain links TRBV18 to TRBJ1-1; 8 nucleotides line up with TRBD1. Germline values: CDR1 KGHSH, CDR2 LQKENI. V lost 6 bases to trimming and J lost 6 bases; unmatched junction nucleotides: 3. This CDR3 spans 12 amino acids. The CDR3 DNA reads TGTGCCAGCTCCACGGACAGGGCTGAAGCTTTCTTT. Translated, it gives CASSTDRAEAFF. Filled out from reference TRBV18 and TRBJ1-1, the complete variable domain reads NAGVMQNPRHLVRRRGQEARLRCSPMKGHSHVYWYRQLPEEGLKFMVYLQKENIIDESGMPKERFSAEFPKEGPSILRIQQVVRGDSAAYFCASSTDRAEAFFGQGTRLTVV.

Regarding this clone: The same CDR3 arises from other DNA sequences in this sample as well. The chain employs TRBV25-1 and TRBJ2-7, with 13 bases lining up with TRBD2. V dropped 6 bases and J dropped 6; count of bases not matched to a gene: 5. The CDR3 extends over 14 amino acids. Germline CDR1 is MGHDK and CDR2 is SYGVNS. This chain's CDR3 is CASRGGLAGFEQYF. The CDR3 DNA reads TGTGCCAGCAGGGGGGGACTAGCGGGGTTCGAGCAGTACTTC.

The chain recombines TRBV27 with TRBJ1-4; 10 nucleotides line up with TRBD1. The CDR3 is made up of 14 amino acids. From germline, CDR1 is MNHEY and CDR2 SMNVEV (reference sequence). The V gene end was trimmed by 2 bases and the J gene end by 14 bases; junction bases not matched to a gene: 8. The DNA for the CDR3 is TGTGCCAGCAGTTTAGGGACAGGGGACCGAGGGCTGTTTTTT. Its translation: CASSLGTGDRGLFF.

V and J are TRBV7-6 and TRBJ1-4; TRBD1 matches at 11 bases. The CDR3 spans 16 residues. V lost 4 bases and J lost 7; bases outside the gene matches: 8. Germline values: CDR1 SGHVS, CDR2 FNYEAQ. The CDR3 reads CASSSGQGGVSEKLFF. The CDR3 nucleotides are TGTGCCAGCAGCTCGGGACAGGGGGGTGTGAGTGAAAAACTGTTTTTT.

CDR3 sequence: CATTLTGTGNTEAFF. The CDR3 DNA reads TGTGCCACTACACTAACCGGGACTGGGAACACTGAAGCTTTCTTT. V usage is TRBV19 and J usage is TRBJ1-1, with a weak D call TRBD1 (5 bases). This CDR3 is 15 amino acids long. Germline-derived CDR1 and CDR2 are LNHDA and SQIVND (reference sequence). Trimming removed 10 bases at V and 1 base at J, with 19 bases between.

The rearrangement joins TRBV7-8 to TRBJ2-3; D uncertain. This CDR3 comprises 16 residues. CDR1 is SGHVS, CDR2 FQNEAQ, per germline. V lost 0 bases and J 6 bases, leaving 16 bases between the germline ends. CDR3 sequence: CASSLARGSFGDTQYF. The DNA of the CDR3 is TGTGCCAGCAGCTTAGCGCGAGGCAGCTTCGGGGATACGCAGTATTTT.

V is TRBV7-9 and J is TRBJ2-1; 8 bases are a match to TRBD1. The CDR3 has 15 amino acids. V lost 5 bases and J lost 9; bases outside the gene matches: 12. CDR1 and CDR2 (germline): SEHNR, FQNEAQ (reference sequence). Here the CDR3 DNA reads TGTGCCAGCAGCCCCCCGGGACAGGCCTATTCTGAGCAGTTCTTC. It specifies CASSPPGQAYSEQFF.

The CDR3 loop is CASSESRSTGKNTEAFF. CDR3 nucleotides: TGCGCCAGCAGTGAGTCCAGGTCGACAGGGAAGAACACTGAAGCTTTCTTT. J is TRBJ1-1 and V is TRBV10-2; 7 nucleotides agree with TRBD1. Trimming took 0 bases from V and 1 from J; bases not matched to a gene: 8. Germline-derived CDR1 and CDR2 are WSHSY and SAAADI. CDR3 length: 17 residues.

The genes are TRBV30 and TRBJ2-3; D unclear. The CDR3 sequence is 14 residues long. The germline V and J ends were trimmed by 4 bases and 2 bases, with 13 bases remaining between them. The germline V gene encodes CDR1 GTSNPN and CDR2 SVGIG (reference sequence). As DNA, the CDR3 is TGTGCCTGGATCGTCAGCACAGCCACAGATACGCAGTATTTT. Protein sequence: CAWIVSTATDTQYF.

V gene TRBV9 combines with J gene TRBJ2-7; TRBD2 is a possible D gene (6 bases). The CDR3 is 14 amino acids. V was trimmed by 0 bases and J by 0 bases, leaving 7 bases between them. Germline V gene data show CDR1 as SGDLS and CDR2 as YYNGEE. The CDR3 DNA reads as TGTGCCAGCAGCGTAGGGGAGGTCTCCTACGAGCAGTACTTC. Residues: CASSVGEVSYEQYF.

This clone was seen a few times. The V and J genes are TRBV6-1 and TRBJ2-5, with TRBD2 matching 10 bases. The CDR3 extends over 13 amino acids. The V gene's germline CDR1 is MNHNS and CDR2 SASEGT. After removal of 6 bases from V and 2 bases from J, the junction contained 0 bases not matched to a gene. The CDR3 bases are TGTGCCAGCAGGACTAGCGGGCAAGAGACCCAGTACTTC. Its protein is CASRTSGQETQYF.

This chain links TRBV6-5 with TRBJ2-5; 9 bases match TRBD2. Germline V gives CDR1 MNHEY, CDR2 SVGAGI. Unmatched junction bases numbered 7, after V lost 3 bases and J lost 2 bases. The CDR3 spans 16 residues. DNA of the CDR3: TGTGCCAGCAGTTATGATAGCGGGGGATATCAAGAGACCCAGTACTTC. It codes for CASSYDSGGYQETQYF.

This clone showed up just once. The rearrangement joins TRBV30 to TRBJ2-7, with D perhaps matching TRBD2 (6 bases). V was cut by 5 bases and J by 0 bases, with 11 bases left in between. Germline V gene data show CDR1 as GTSNPN and CDR2 as SVGIG (reference sequence). This CDR3 is built from 13 residues. In DNA form, the CDR3 reads TGTGCCTGGGGAGACGGGAGCTCCTACGAGCAGTACTTC. Its translation: CAWGDGSSYEQYF.

The V call is TRBV5-6, the J call TRBJ2-5, with 11 bases aligning to TRBD2. V was pared by 7 bases and J by 6 bases, with 17 bases of the junction left unmatched. CDR1 is SGHDT, CDR2 YYEEEE, per germline. The CDR3 is 17 amino acids. CDR3 amino acids: CASLKFSGGAVGKTQYF. The CDR3 region has the DNA TGTGCCAGCCTTAAATTTAGCGGGGGGGCTGTGGGAAAGACCCAGTACTTC.

The chain couples TRBV6-5 to TRBJ1-1, with 7 nucleotides matching TRBD1. Germline V gives CDR1 MNHEY, CDR2 SVGAGI. The ends lost 2 bases at V and 1 base at J; junction bases unmatched: 7. CDR3 length equals 16 residues. CDR3 loop: CASSYGRGRENTEAFF. DNA for the CDR3: TGTGCCAGCAGTTACGGTAGGGGGCGCGAGAACACTGAAGCTTTCTTT.

The genes are TRBV11-3 and TRBJ2-1; TRBD2 is a possible D gene (6 bases). V was shortened by 3 bases and J by 6 bases, with 18 bases between the two germline ends. CDR1 SGHNT and CDR2 YENEEA come from the germline V gene. CDR3 length: 16 residues. CDR3 sequence: CASSLKGPGVPNEQFF. As DNA, the CDR3 is TGTGCCAGCAGCTTGAAGGGACCGGGGGTGCCCAATGAGCAGTTCTTC.

This clone was seen only once. The genes are TRBV18 and TRBJ1-1; D is perhaps TRBD1 (5 bases). V was pared by 3 bases and J by 1 base, with 12 bases between. CDR3 length: 15 residues. Germline CDR1 KGHSH, CDR2 LQKENI. For the CDR3, the DNA is TGTGCCAGCTCACCCCAGCTGACAGAGAACACTGAAGCTTTCTTT. The encoded protein is CASSPQLTENTEAFF.

The chain is built from TRBV13 and TRBJ2-1; 9 nucleotides line up with TRBD1. Germline CDR1 reads PRHDT; CDR2 reads FYEKMQ (reference sequence). The CDR3 totals 15 residues. Trimming removed 6 bases from V and 8 bases from J; junction bases left unmatched: 11. CDR3 DNA: TGTGCCAGCAGTTTGACGGGACAGGGCCTCTATGAGCAGTTCTTC. Its protein product is CASSLTGQGLYEQFF.

The V call is TRBV20-1, the J call TRBJ2-1, with D unresolved. V gave up 0 bases and J gave up 15 bases, with 12 bases separating them. The CDR3 covers 11 residues. The germline V gene encodes CDR1 DFQATT and CDR2 SNEGSKA (reference sequence). The CDR3 loop is CSARDERSPFF. The CDR3 region has the DNA TGCAGTGCTAGAGATGAGAGATCTCCGTTCTTC.

V usage is TRBV2 and J usage is TRBJ1-6, with D maybe TRBD1 (6 bases). CDR3 size: 16 residues. Germline V gene sequence: CDR1 SNHLY, CDR2 FYNNEI. The ends were cut back, 5 bases at V and 7 bases at J, with 18 bases in the middle. In nucleotides, the CDR3 is TGTGCCAGCAGTACCCAAGGGACATTAGGGAATTCACCCCTCCACTTT. This sequence encodes CASSTQGTLGNSPLHF.